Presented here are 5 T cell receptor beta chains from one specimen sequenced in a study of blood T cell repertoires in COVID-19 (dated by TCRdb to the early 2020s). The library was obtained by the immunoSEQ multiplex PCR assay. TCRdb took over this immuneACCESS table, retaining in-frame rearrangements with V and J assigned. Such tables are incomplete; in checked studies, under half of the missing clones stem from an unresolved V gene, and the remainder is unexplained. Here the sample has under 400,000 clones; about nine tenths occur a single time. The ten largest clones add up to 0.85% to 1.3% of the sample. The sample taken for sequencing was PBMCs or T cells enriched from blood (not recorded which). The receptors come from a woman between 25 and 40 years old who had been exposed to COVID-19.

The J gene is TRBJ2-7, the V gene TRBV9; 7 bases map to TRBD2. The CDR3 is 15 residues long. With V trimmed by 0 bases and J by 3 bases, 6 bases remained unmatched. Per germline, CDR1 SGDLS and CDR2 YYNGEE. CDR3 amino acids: CASSVGREKFYEQYF. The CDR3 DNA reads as TGTGCCAGCAGCGTAGGGCGGGAGAAGTTCTACGAGCAGTACTTC.

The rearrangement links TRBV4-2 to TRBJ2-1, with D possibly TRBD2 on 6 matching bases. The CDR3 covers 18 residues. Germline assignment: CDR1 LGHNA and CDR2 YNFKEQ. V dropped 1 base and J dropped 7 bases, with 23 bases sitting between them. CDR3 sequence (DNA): TGTGCCAGCAGCCAAGCTGGTTTAAACTGGGCGGGAAAGAATGAGCAGTTCTTC. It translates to CASSQAGLNWAGKNEQFF.

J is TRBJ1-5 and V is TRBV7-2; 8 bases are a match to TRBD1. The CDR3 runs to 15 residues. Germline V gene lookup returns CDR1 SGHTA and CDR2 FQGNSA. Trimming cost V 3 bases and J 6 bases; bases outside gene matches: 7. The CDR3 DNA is TGTGCCAGCAGCTTGGCAGGACAGGGCCGTCAGCCCCAGCATTTT. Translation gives CASSLAGQGRQPQHF.

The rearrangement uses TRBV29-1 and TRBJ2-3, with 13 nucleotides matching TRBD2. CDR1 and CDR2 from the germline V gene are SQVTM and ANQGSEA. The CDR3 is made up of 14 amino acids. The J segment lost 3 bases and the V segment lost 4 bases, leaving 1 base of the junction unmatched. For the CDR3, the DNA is TGCAGCGTTGGACTAGCGGGAGGAACAGATACGCAGTATTTT. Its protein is CSVGLAGGTDTQYF.

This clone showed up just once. The DNA of the CDR3 is TGTGCCAGCAGTAGCCAGGGATGGGCCCCTGAAGCTTTCTTT. This sequence encodes CASSSQGWAPEAFF. This rearrangement joins TRBV27 to TRBJ1-1, with a tentative D call TRBD1 (5 bases). The V end was cut by 5 bases, the J end by 6 bases, with 16 bases between. Germline V CDR1 and CDR2: MNHEY, SMNVEV (reference sequence). The CDR3 sequence is 14 residues long.